One and the same sample provided the 23 T cell receptor beta chains below, sequenced in a study of cytomegalovirus exposure and HLA in healthy donors. This PCR relied on a set of 60 Vbeta primers and 13 Jbeta primers. The protocol was immunoSEQ multiplex PCR, while the TCRdb copy is restricted to in-frame clones and leaves out a portion. The sample lists 85,000 to 130,000 clones; 75% to 85% were seen once. Sequencing input: PBMCs. The receptors come from a female donor in good health and CMV-seropositive.

Remarks on this clone: Other DNA sequences of this sample code for an identical CDR3. The gene calls are TRBV12-5 and TRBJ2-7; D gene unclear. Germline V gene data show CDR1 as LGHNT and CDR2 as FRNRAP. Trimming removed 1 base at V and 1 base at J, with 5 bases between. CDR3 length equals 13 residues. The CDR3 protein is CASGLAGSYEQYF. The CDR3 DNA reads as TGTGCTAGTGGTTTGGCGGGTTCCTACGAGCAGTACTTC.

The chain carries TRBV19 and TRBJ1-2, with D tentatively TRBD1 (5 bases). Germline CDR1 is LNHDA and CDR2 is SQIVND (reference sequence). The CDR3 spans 12 residues. Trimming removed 4 bases from V and 8 bases from J, with 11 bases in between. CDR3 protein: CASSTQGGGYTF. The CDR3 bases are TGTGCCAGTAGTACGCAGGGTGGGGGCTACACCTTC.

V gene TRBV18 combines with J gene TRBJ1-1; the D gene is possibly TRBD1 (6 bases). V gave up 6 bases and J gave up 1 base, with 9 bases separating them. This CDR3 comprises 13 residues. Germline V gives CDR1 KGHSH, CDR2 LQKENI. In nucleotides, the CDR3 is TGTGCCAGCTCTACACAGGGGAACACTGAAGCTTTCTTT. It translates to CASSTQGNTEAFF.

The chain combines TRBV7-9 with TRBJ2-3, with 7 bases matching TRBD2. With V trimmed by 1 base and J by 1 base, 2 bases remained unmatched. CDR3 length equals 15 residues. The germline V gene has CDR1 SEHNR and CDR2 FQNEAQ (reference sequence). CDR3 sequence reads: CASSLVAGRTDTQYF. CDR3 coding DNA: TGTGCCAGCAGCTTAGTAGCGGGTCGCACAGATACGCAGTATTTT.

In regard to this clone: One junction end disagrees with the germline gene, perhaps due to a read error. This chain joins TRBV14 and TRBJ2-6, with D possibly being TRBD1 (5 bases). The germline V gene has CDR1 SGHDN and CDR2 FVKESK. The CDR3 has 13 residues. The CDR3 DNA is TGTGCCAGCAGTCTACCTGGGGCCAACGGCCTGACTTTC. Translation: CASSLPGANGLTF.

J is TRBJ1-5 and V is TRBV19, with unresolved D. Germline V CDR1 and CDR2: LNHDA, SQIVND (reference sequence). The CDR3 totals 14 residues. V lost 6 bases and J lost 2, with 11 bases in between. The DNA of the CDR3 is TGTGCCAGTAGGGGAGGGCTGGGCAATCAGCCCCAGCATTTT. This codes for CASRGGLGNQPQHF.

V and J are TRBV5-1 and TRBJ2-2; TRBD2 agrees at 11 bases. V dropped 4 bases and J dropped 4; count of bases not matched to a gene: 3. Germline V gives CDR1 SGHRS, CDR2 YFSETQ. CDR3 length: 15 residues. CDR3 loop: CASSPGLAATGELFF. The DNA of the CDR3 is TGCGCCAGCAGCCCGGGACTAGCGGCCACCGGGGAGCTGTTTTTT. The complete variable domain, with remaining parts taken from reference TRBV5-1 and TRBJ2-2, reads KAGVTQTPRYLIKTRGQQVTLSCSPISGHRSVSWYQQTPGQGLQFLFEYFSETQRNKGNFPGRFSGRQFSNSRSEMNVSTLELGDSALYLCASSPGLAATGELFFGEGSRLTVL.

The chain recombines TRBV5-1 with TRBJ1-2, with 9 bases matching TRBD1. The germline V gene encodes CDR1 SGHRS and CDR2 YFSETQ. The V segment lost 3 bases and the J segment 6 bases; nucleotides outside the gene matches: 6. The CDR3 runs 14 residues. The CDR3 is CASSSPQGADGYTF. The CDR3 bases are TGCGCCAGCAGCTCCCCACAGGGGGCCGATGGCTACACCTTC.

V gene TRBV7-2 combines with J gene TRBJ2-1, with D unclear. V was trimmed by 1 base and J by 2 bases, leaving 9 bases between them. Germline V gene data show CDR1 as SGHTA and CDR2 as FQGNSA. The length of the CDR3 is 15 residues. CDR3 in DNA: TGTGCCAGCAGCTTAGTCAGGCCGACCTACAATGAGCAGTTCTTC. Its protein is CASSLVRPTYNEQFF.

The rearrangement links TRBV19 to TRBJ1-2, with 8 bases matching TRBD1. The CDR3 is made up of 16 amino acids. Germline V lookup: CDR1 LNHDA, CDR2 SQIVND (reference sequence). V lost 5 bases, J lost 5 bases, and 13 bases stayed unmatched. The CDR3 loop is CASSLFGQGGVYGYTF. CDR3 nucleotides: TGTGCCAGTAGTCTCTTCGGACAGGGAGGGGTTTATGGCTACACCTTC.

The chain carries TRBV4-2 and TRBJ2-1; no clear D gene. The CDR3 runs 14 residues. Germline CDR1 LGHNA, CDR2 YNFKEQ. V lost 0 bases and J 4 bases, leaving 7 bases between the germline ends. Here the CDR3 DNA reads TGTGCCAGCAGCCAAGACTGGCAGTACAATGAGCAGTTCTTC. Translation: CASSQDWQYNEQFF.

This sequence joins TRBV7-8 and TRBJ2-7, with a tentative D call TRBD1 (6 bases). Trimming pared 1 base from V and 2 bases from J, leaving 9 bases between. The CDR3 has 14 amino acids. Germline V gene data show CDR1 as SGHVS and CDR2 as FQNEAQ. CDR3 protein: CASSLGRQAYEQYF. DNA of the CDR3: TGTGCCAGCAGCTTAGGAAGACAGGCCTACGAGCAGTACTTC.

The V call is TRBV7-2, the J call TRBJ2-1; TRBD2 matches 9 bases. This CDR3 comprises 17 residues. V shed 3 bases and J 3 bases; nucleotides not matched to a gene: 9. CDR1 and CDR2 (germline): SGHTA, FQGNSA. The CDR3 loop is CASSFFSATSGYNEQFF. As DNA, the CDR3 is TGTGCCAGCAGCTTTTTCTCGGCGACTAGCGGCTACAATGAGCAGTTCTTC.

The sample holds a few counts of this clone. The chain links TRBV5-1 to TRBJ1-1, with D perhaps matching TRBD1 (6 bases). The V end was cut by 4 bases, the J end by 1 base, with 20 bases between. Germline values: CDR1 SGHRS, CDR2 YFSETQ. CDR3 size: 17 residues. The CDR3 protein is CASSHGTGRGRNTEAFF. In DNA, the CDR3 is TGCGCCAGCAGCCATGGCACAGGGAGGGGGAGGAACACTGAAGCTTTCTTT.

The table lists this clone with a few counts. The chain is built from TRBV7-2 and TRBJ1-2; 7 bases align to TRBD1. The trim removed 5 bases at V and 8 bases at J, leaving 11 bases unmatched. This CDR3 has 14 amino acids. The germline CDR1 and CDR2 sequences are SGHTA and FQGNSA. CDR3 DNA sequence: TGTGCCAGCAGCCCATCCCGGGACAGTCGCGGCTACACCTTC. It yields the protein CASSPSRDSRGYTF. Using reference TRBV7-2 and TRBJ1-2 for the parts outside the CDR3, the full variable domain is GAGVSQSPSNKVTEKGKDVELRCDPISGHTALYWYRQSLGQGLEFLIYFQGNSAPDKSGLPSDRFSAERTGGSVSTLTIQRTQQEDSAVYLCASSPSRDSRGYTFGSGTRLTVV.

The chain recombines TRBV28 with TRBJ1-5; 7 bases are a match to TRBD1. Germline values: CDR1 MDHEN, CDR2 SYDVKM. The CDR3 is 15 amino acids. The V segment lost 6 bases and the J segment 2 bases; nucleotides outside the gene matches: 7. CDR3 residues: CASRPTGTGNQPQHF. The DNA of the CDR3 is TGTGCCAGCAGGCCGACAGGGACGGGCAATCAGCCCCAGCATTTT. Drawing the rest from reference TRBV28 and TRBJ1-5, the complete variable domain is DVKVTQSSRYLVKRTGEKVFLECVQDMDHENMFWYRQDPGLGLRLIYFSYDVKMKEKGDIPEGYSVSREKKERFSLILESASTNQTSMYLCASRPTGTGNQPQHFGDGTRLSIL.

The chain recombines TRBV27 with TRBJ2-7, with 8 bases aligning to TRBD1. The trim removed 0 bases at V and 2 bases at J, leaving 3 bases unmatched. This CDR3 contains 15 residues. CDR1 is MNHEY and CDR2 is SMNVEV in the germline V gene (reference sequence). Written as DNA, the CDR3 is TGTGCCAGCAGTTTATCGACAGGGGCCACCTACGAGCAGTACTTC. It codes for CASSLSTGATYEQYF.

The CDR3 loop reads CAWSTDRSYGYTF. CDR3 DNA: TGTGCCTGGAGCACAGACAGGTCCTATGGCTACACCTTC. The rearrangement uses TRBV30 and TRBJ1-2; tentatively, D is TRBD1 (6 bases). Trimming took off 3 bases at V and 4 bases at J, with 12 bases between the two ends. CDR1 is GTSNPN, CDR2 SVGIG, per germline (reference sequence). The CDR3 spans 13 residues.

This chain joins TRBV10-2 and TRBJ1-2; 7 nucleotides line up with TRBD1. There are 13 residues in the CDR3. Unmatched junction bases numbered 9, after V lost 6 bases and J lost 8 bases. Germline V gene sequence: CDR1 WSHSY, CDR2 SAAADI. The CDR3 loop reads CASSSDRASGYTF. The CDR3 bases are TGCGCCAGCAGCTCCGACAGGGCGTCAGGCTACACCTTC.

The V and J genes are TRBV15 and TRBJ1-5, with 7 bases that match TRBD1. V lost 2 bases to trimming and J lost 5 bases; unmatched junction nucleotides: 3. The CDR3 is made up of 14 amino acids. CDR1 and CDR2 from the germline V gene are LNHNV and YYDKDF (reference sequence). Here the CDR3 reads CATSRTQGDQPQHF. The CDR3 region has the DNA TGTGCCACCAGCAGAACTCAGGGGGATCAGCCCCAGCATTTT.

The V call is TRBV9, the J call TRBJ2-2; 9 positions agree with TRBD1. Trimming cost V 5 bases and J 2 bases; bases outside gene matches: 7. Germline lookup yields CDR1 SGDLS and CDR2 YYNGEE. The CDR3 runs 16 residues. In nucleotides, the CDR3 is TGTGCCAGCAGTAACAGGGGGCCCATAAACACCGGGGAGCTGTTTTTT. As protein: CASSNRGPINTGELFF.

V is TRBV5-5 and J is TRBJ2-7, with 9 positions matching TRBD1. V trimming: 5 bases; J trimming: 0 bases; junction bases outside the gene matches: 6. Germline-derived CDR1 and CDR2 are SGHKS and YYEKEE (reference sequence). The CDR3 contains 15 residues. As DNA, the CDR3 is TGTGCCAGCAGGCACGGACAGGGGAGCTCCTACGAGCAGTACTTC. This gives the protein CASRHGQGSSYEQYF. The full variable domain, in which reference TRBV5-5 and TRBJ2-7 provide the parts outside the CDR3, is DAGVTQSPTHLIKTRGQQVTLRCSPISGHKSVSWYQQVLGQGPQFIFQYYEKEERGRGNFPDRFSARQFPNYSSELNVNALLLGDSALYLCASRHGQGSSYEQYFGPGTRLTVT.

The rearrangement joins TRBV5-1 to TRBJ2-7; D might be TRBD1 (5 bases). Deletions cut 1 base from V and 3 bases from J, with 11 bases between. The CDR3 runs to 14 residues. Germline V gene lookup returns CDR1 SGHRS and CDR2 YFSETQ. Written as DNA, the CDR3 is TGCGCCAGCAGCTTGTGGTCAGGGAACTACGAGCAGTACTTC. As protein: CASSLWSGNYEQYF.